Here is one T cell receptor beta chain with its context. Its antigen is currently unknown. The record originates from a study of shared clonotypes between healthy human individuals. Whole-study findings and limits: Rarefaction curves obtained for sorted subsets showed sequencing incomplete despite large depth. Specimens sampled were limited to blood, with tissue repertoires likely differing.

Measured with immunoSEQ multiplex PCR; TCRdb has only the in-frame clones, and not every one. The sample lists 2 million to 2.5 million clones, approximately 93% seen once, with 0.39% in the top ten. The V gene lost 6 bases and the J gene lost 4 bases, with 12 bases spanning the gap. CDR3 size: 13 residues. The germline V gene has CDR1 MNHNY and CDR2 SVGAGI (reference sequence). Input material: naive CD4+ T cells from PBMCs. This sample's subset: CD45RA+ positively selected. The TCR sequence derives from a man in his late teens or twenties in good health. Some clones in this sample may be carry-over from other donors' samples. The chain uses TRBV6-6 and TRBJ1-2, with TRBD1 as a possible D gene (6 bases). The CDR3 reads CASSPGASYGYTF. CDR3 nucleotides: TGTGCCAGCAGCCCGGGGGCAAGCTATGGCTACACCTTC.